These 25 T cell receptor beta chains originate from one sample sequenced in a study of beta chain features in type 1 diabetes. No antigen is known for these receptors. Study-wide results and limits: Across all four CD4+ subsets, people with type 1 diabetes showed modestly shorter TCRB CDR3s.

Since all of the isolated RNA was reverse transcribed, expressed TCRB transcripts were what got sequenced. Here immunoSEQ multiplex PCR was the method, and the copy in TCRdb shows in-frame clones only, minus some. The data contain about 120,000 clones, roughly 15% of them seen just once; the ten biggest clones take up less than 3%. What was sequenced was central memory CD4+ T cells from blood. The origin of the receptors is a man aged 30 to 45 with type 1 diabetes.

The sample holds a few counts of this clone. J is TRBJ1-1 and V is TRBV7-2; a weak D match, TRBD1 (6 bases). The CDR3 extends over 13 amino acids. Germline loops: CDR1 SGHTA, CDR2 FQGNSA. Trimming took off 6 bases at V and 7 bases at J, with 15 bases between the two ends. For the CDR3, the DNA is TGTGCCAGCAGAAGGACAGAGAATAGTGAAGCTTTCTTT. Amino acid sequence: CASRRTENSEAFF. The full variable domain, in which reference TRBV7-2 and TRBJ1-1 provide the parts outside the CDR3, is GAGVSQSPSNKVTEKGKDVELRCDPISGHTALYWYRQSLGQGLEFLIYFQGNSAPDKSGLPSDRFSAERTGGSVSTLTIQRTQQEDSAVYLCASRRTENSEAFFGQGTRLTVV.

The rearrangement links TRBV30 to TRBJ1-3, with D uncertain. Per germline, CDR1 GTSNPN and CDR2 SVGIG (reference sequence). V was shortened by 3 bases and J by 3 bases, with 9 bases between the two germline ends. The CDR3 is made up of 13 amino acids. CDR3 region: CAWRRPVGNTIYF. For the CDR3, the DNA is TGTGCCTGGAGAAGACCGGTTGGAAACACCATATATTTT.

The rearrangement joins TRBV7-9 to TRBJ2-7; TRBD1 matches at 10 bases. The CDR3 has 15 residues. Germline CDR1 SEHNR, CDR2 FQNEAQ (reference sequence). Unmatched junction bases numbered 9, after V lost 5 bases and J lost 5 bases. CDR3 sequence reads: CASSPLPGQGHEQYF. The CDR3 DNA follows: TGTGCCAGCAGCCCCTTACCGGGACAGGGGCACGAGCAGTACTTC.

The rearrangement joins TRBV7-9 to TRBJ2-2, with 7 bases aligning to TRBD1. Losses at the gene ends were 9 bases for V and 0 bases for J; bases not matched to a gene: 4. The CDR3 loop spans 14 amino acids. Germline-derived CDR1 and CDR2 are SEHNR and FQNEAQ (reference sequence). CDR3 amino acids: CASGTASNTGELFF. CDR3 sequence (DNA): TGTGCCAGTGGGACAGCCTCGAACACCGGGGAGCTGTTTTTT.

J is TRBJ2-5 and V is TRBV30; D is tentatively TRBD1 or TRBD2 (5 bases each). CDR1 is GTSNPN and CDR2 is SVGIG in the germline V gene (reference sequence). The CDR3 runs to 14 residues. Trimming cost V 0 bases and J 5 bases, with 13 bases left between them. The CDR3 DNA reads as TGTGCCTGGAGTGTTGGGACCTCCGGGGAGACCCAGTACTTC. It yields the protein CAWSVGTSGETQYF.

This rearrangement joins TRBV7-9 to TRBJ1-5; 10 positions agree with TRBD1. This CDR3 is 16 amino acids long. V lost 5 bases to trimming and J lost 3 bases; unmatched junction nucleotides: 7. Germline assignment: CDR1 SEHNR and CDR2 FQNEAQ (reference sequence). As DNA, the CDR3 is TGTGCCAGCAGCCCGGGACAGGGGTTCACCAATCAGCCCCAGCATTTT. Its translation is CASSPGQGFTNQPQHF.

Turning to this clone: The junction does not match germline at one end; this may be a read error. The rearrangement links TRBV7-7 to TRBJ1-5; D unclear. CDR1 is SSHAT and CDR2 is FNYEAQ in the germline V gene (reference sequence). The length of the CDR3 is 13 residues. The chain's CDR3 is CASSLGRDQPQHF. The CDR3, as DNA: TGTGCTAGCAGCTTAGGCCGAGATCAGCCCCAGCATTTT. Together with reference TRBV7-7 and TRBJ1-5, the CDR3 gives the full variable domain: GAGVSQSPRYKVTKRGQDVTLRCDPISSHATLYWYQQALGQGPEFLTYFNYEAQPDKSGLPSDRFSAERPEGSISTLTIQRTEQRDSAMYRCASSLGRDQPQHFGDGTRLSIL.

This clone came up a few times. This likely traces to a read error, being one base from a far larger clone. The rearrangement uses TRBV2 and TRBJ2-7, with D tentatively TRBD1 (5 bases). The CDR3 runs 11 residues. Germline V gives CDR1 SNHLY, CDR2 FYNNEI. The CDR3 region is CASSEERGGHF. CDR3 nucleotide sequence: TGTGCCAGCAGTGAAGAAAGGGGTGGCCACTTC.

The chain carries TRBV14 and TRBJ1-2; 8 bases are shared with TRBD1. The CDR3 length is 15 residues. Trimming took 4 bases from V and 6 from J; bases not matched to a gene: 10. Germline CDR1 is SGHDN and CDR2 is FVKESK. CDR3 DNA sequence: TGTGCCAGCAGCCTGAGGACAGGGTCGAATCATGGCTACACCTTC. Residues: CASSLRTGSNHGYTF. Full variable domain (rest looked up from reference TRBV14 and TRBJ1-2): EAGVTQFPSHSVIEKGQTVTLRCDPISGHDNLYWYRRVMGKEIKFLLHFVKESKQDESGMPNNRFLAERTGGTYSTLKVQPAELEDSGVYFCASSLRTGSNHGYTFGSGTRLTVV.

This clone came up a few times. The CDR3 loop is CASSLGLGNEKLFF. The CDR3 region has the DNA TGTGCCAGCAGCTTGGGACTGGGAAATGAAAAACTGTTTTTT. The chain recombines TRBV5-8 with TRBJ1-4; D is unclear. V was shortened by 0 bases and J by 5 bases, with 8 bases between the two germline ends. The germline gives CDR1 SGHTS, CDR2 YDEGEE. This CDR3 is built from 14 residues.

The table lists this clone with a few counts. The CDR3 loop reads CASSRSWAELTQYF. DNA of the CDR3: TGTGCCAGCAGCCGGTCCTGGGCGGAGTTGACCCAGTACTTC. The chain joins TRBV5-5 to TRBJ2-5; D is unresolved. Germline CDR1 and CDR2: SGHKS and YYEKEE (reference sequence). The CDR3 covers 14 residues. Trimming took off 4 bases at V and 7 bases at J, with 17 bases between the two ends.

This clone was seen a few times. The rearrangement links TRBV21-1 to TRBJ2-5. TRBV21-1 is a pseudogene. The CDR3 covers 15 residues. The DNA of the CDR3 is TGTGCCAGCAGCAAGGCGGGACAATTCCAAGAGACCCAGTACTTC. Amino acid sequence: CASSKAGQFQETQYF.

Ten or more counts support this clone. DNA of the CDR3: TGTGCCAGCAGCTTAACTAGCGGGGGCCCAGATACGCAGTATTTT. Translation gives CASSLTSGGPDTQYF. This chain joins TRBV7-2 and TRBJ2-3; 11 bases are a match to TRBD2. Trimming cost V 2 bases and J 4 bases; bases outside gene matches: 2. Germline lookup yields CDR1 SGHTA and CDR2 FQGNSA. The CDR3 extends over 15 amino acids.

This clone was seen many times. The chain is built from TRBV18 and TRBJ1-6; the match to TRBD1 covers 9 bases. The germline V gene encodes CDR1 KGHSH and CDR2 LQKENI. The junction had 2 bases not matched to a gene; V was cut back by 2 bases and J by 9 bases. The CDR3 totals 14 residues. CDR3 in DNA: TGTGCCAGCTCACCAGGGACAGGGATTTCACCCCTCCACTTT. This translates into CASSPGTGISPLHF.

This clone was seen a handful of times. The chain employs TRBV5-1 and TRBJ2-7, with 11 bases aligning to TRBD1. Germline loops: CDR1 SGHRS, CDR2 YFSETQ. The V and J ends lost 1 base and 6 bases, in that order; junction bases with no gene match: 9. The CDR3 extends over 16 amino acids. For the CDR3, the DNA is TGCGCCAGCAGCTTGTCCGGGACAGGGGGAGTAGGCGAGCAGTACTTC. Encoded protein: CASSLSGTGGVGEQYF.

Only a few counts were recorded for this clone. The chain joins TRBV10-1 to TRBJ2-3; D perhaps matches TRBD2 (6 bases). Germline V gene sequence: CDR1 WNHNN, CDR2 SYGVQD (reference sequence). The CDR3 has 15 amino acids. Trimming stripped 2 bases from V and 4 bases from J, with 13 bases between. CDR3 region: CASSEGGREADTQYF. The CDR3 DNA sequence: TGCGCCAGCAGTGAGGGAGGCAGGGAGGCAGATACGCAGTATTTT.

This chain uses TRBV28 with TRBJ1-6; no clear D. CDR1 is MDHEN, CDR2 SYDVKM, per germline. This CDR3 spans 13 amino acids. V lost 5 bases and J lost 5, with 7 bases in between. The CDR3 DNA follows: TGTGCCAGCAGTAGGGTGGATAATTCACCCCTCCACTTT. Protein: CASSRVDNSPLHF.

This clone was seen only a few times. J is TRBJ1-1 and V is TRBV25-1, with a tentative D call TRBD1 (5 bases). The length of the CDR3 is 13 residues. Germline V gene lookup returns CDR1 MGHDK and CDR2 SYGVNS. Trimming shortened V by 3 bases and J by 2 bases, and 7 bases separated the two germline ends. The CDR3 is CASSEGLNTEAFF. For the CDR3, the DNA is TGTGCCAGCAGTGAGGGGCTTAACACTGAAGCTTTCTTT.

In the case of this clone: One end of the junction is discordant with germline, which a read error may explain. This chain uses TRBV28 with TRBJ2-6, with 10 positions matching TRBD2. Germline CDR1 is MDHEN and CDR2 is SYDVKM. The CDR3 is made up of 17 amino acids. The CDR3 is CARRLASGGSGANVLTF. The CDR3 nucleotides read TGTGCCCGCAGGTTGGCTAGCGGGGGCTCTGGGGCCAACGTCCTGACTTTC.

The CDR3 nucleotides are TGTGCCAGCTCACCCGTAGGGACCCAAGAGACCCAGTACTTC. Translation gives CASSPVGTQETQYF. The chain is built from TRBV18 and TRBJ2-5, with D tentatively TRBD1 or TRBD2 (5 bases each). V was cut by 3 bases and J by 1 base, with 9 bases left in between. The V gene's germline CDR1 is KGHSH and CDR2 LQKENI. This CDR3 is built from 14 residues.

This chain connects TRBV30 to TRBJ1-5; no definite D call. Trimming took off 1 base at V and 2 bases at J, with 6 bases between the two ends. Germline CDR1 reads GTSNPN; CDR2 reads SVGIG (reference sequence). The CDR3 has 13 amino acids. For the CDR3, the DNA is TGTGCCTGGAGTGCAGGACGCAATCAGCCCCAGCATTTT. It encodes CAWSAGRNQPQHF. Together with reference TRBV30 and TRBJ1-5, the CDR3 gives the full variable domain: SQTIHQWPATLVQPVGSPLSLECTVEGTSNPNLYWYRQAAGRGLQLLFYSVGIGQISSEVPQNLSASRPQDRQFILSSKKLLLSDSGFYLCAWSAGRNQPQHFGDGTRLSIL.

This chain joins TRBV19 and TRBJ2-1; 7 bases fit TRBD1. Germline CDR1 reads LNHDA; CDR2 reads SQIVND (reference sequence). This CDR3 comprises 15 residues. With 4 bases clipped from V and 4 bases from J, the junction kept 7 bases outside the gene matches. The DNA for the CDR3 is TGTGCCAGTAGTAAAAAAGGGGGCGGTTACAATGAGCAGTTCTTC. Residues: CASSKKGGGYNEQFF.

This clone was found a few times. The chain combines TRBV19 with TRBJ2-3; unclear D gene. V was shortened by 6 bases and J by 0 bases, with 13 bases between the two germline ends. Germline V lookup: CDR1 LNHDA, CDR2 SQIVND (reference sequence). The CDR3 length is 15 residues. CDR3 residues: CASSGWQGSTDTQYF. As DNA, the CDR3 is TGTGCCAGTAGCGGGTGGCAAGGGAGCACAGATACGCAGTATTTT.

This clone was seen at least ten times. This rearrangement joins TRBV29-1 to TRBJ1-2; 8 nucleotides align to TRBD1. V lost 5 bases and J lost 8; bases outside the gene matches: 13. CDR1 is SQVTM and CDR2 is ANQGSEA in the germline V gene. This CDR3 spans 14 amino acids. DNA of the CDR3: TGCAGCGTTCGACGACAGGGGAGCTCAAGGGGCTACACCTTC. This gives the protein CSVRRQGSSRGYTF.

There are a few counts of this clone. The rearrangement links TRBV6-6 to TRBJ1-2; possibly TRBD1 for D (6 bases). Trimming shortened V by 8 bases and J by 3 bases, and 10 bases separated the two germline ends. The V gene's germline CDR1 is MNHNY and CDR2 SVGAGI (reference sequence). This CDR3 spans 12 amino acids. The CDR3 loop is CASCGQYYGYTF. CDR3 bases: TGTGCCAGCTGTGGACAGTACTATGGCTACACCTTC.